The table lists the clone carrying this T cell receptor (beta chain) with a few counts. This entry is derived from a study of CD8+ T cells in alopecia areata. Study at large: For treated patients, severity scores reflected the percentage of scalp area affected.

Extraction and reverse transcription of RNA yielded cDNA as the sequencing template. The repertoire was sequenced with immunoSEQ multiplex PCR; TCRdb's copy has only in-frame clones and lacks some. The sample records more than 200,000 clones, 66% being singletons. The length of the CDR3 is 13 residues. Deletions cut 4 bases from V and 6 bases from J, with 14 bases between. The germline V gene encodes CDR1 SQVTM and CDR2 ANQGSEA. Treatment given: oral pan-JAK inhibitor, 5-10 mg twice daily. This sequence originates from a human donor with alopecia areata. The V gene is TRBV29-1, the J gene TRBJ2-3, with TRBD2 as a possible D gene (5 bases). Sequencing was performed on CD4+ T cells sorted from blood, taken at roughly week 45, from a patient treated with tofacitinib. In DNA form, the CDR3 reads TGCAGCGTTGCCGGGGTTTTGTCCGATACGCAGTATTTT. This codes for CSVAGVLSDTQYF.